These T cell receptor beta chains were read from a single sample in a study of blood T cell repertoires in COVID-19. Assay: immunoSEQ multiplex PCR; the TCRdb copy retains only in-frame clones and omits some. The table has 150,000 or so clones, around 87% seen once. Sequenced: PBMCs or T cells enriched from blood (not recorded which). The receptor source for this set is a middle-aged woman who had been exposed to COVID-19. Both conserved end residues are part of each CDR3. The D gene is left open where the match is weak.

D gene	J gene	V gene	CDR3 protein
NA	TRBJ2-5	TRBV28	CASSDALVKETQYF
NA	TRBJ2-5	TRBV7-3	CASSLKTSYQETQYF
TRBD2	TRBJ2-7	TRBV20-1	CSASEREGFYEQYF
NA	TRBJ2-7	TRBV7-8	CASSFRFAGYEQYF
NA	TRBJ1-5	TRBV7-2	CASSTQGNQPQHF
NA	TRBJ2-3	TRBV4-1	CASSQQGGGQDTQYF
TRBD1	TRBJ1-1	TRBV9	CASSAGTGLSTEAFF
TRBD2	TRBJ2-7	TRBV4-1	CASSQGKLAGGEQYF
NA	TRBJ1-4	TRBV6-5	CASSPGAGTEKLFF
NA	TRBJ2-2	TRBV28	CASSIGENTGELFF
TRBD1	TRBJ1-2	TRBV4-2	CASSQVSGTATNYGYTF
TRBD1	TRBJ1-5	TRBV19	CASSRGRNSLSNQPQHF
NA	TRBJ1-4	TRBV7-9	CARQDMNEKLFF
NA	TRBJ1-2	TRBV9	CASSVARDYNYGYTF
TRBD2	TRBJ2-1	TRBV29-1	CSARGTSLDGEQFF
TRBD2	TRBJ2-1	TRBV9	CASSSGTSVGEQFF
NA	TRBJ2-1	TRBV4-3	CASSQQLENEQFF
TRBD2	TRBJ2-1	TRBV11-2	CASSSRTSGYNEQFF
NA	TRBJ1-2	TRBV10-3	CAISESRQGYGYTF
NA	TRBJ1-6	TRBV18	CASSEDTSSYNSPLHF
TRBD1	TRBJ1-1	TRBV6-5	CASTQDRGYTEAFF
TRBD2	TRBJ2-7	TRBV7-2	CASRSSGEQYF
NA	TRBJ1-1	TRBV6-1	CASSPEVKAFF
TRBD1	TRBJ1-2	TRBV11-2	CASRKDRGNGYTF
NA	TRBJ2-7	TRBV11-2	CASSLARYEQYF
NA	TRBJ2-7	TRBV6-5	CASSFRQAPSYEQYF
NA	TRBJ2-1	TRBV2	CASRRLVQEQFF
TRBD1	TRBJ1-4	TRBV4-1	CASSQSLGQSNEKLFF
NA	TRBJ1-1	TRBV19	CASSIWTQNTEAFF
TRBD1	TRBJ2-6	TRBV19	CATTGTGVSGANVLTF
TRBD1	TRBJ1-1	TRBV6-1	CASSDPGTGNTEAFF
TRBD1	TRBJ1-6	TRBV5-1	CASSSTQGATTSPLHF
NA	TRBJ1-3	TRBV3-1/TRBV3-2	CASSQGRGNTIYF
TRBD2	TRBJ2-1	TRBV9	CASSATSANNEQFF
NA	TRBJ1-4	TRBV6-5	CASSQQGTNEKLFF
NA	TRBJ2-2	TRBV28	CASTLRQANTGELFF
TRBD2	TRBJ2-1	TRBV5-1	CASSPRAGGTYNEQFF